This record covers a single T cell receptor beta chain. The antigen remains unidentified. Researchers ran the PCR with 60 Vbeta and 13 Jbeta primers. Only in-frame clones appear in the TCRdb table, and some are missing; sequencing was by immunoSEQ multiplex PCR. Of about 250,000 clones in the sample, around 90% were seen once. This entry belongs to a study of cytomegalovirus exposure and HLA in healthy donors. The wider study: Of all 400 or so donors who were genotyped, 75% to 85% belonged to the Caucasian-associated ancestry cluster. Findings and limits, study-wide: An analysis was carried out at a later point. It showed that HLA-associated TCR beta chains were more clonally expanded than equally common non-associated chains. It was only CMV serostatus that was available as immune exposure information.

Germline V gene data show CDR1 as MDHEN and CDR2 as SYDVKM. The CDR3 extends over 15 amino acids. The junction had 6 bases not matched to a gene; V was cut back by 1 base and J by 5 bases. The donors (healthy individuals) were bone marrow donors. This rearrangement joins TRBV28 to TRBJ2-3, with TRBD1 matching over 7 bases. The clonotype was recovered from a girl aged 2-10 years in good health and CMV-seronegative. The sequenced material came from PBMCs. The CDR3 loop is CASSLLTGFIDTQYF. In nucleotides, the CDR3 is TGTGCCAGCAGTTTATTGACAGGGTTTATAGATACGCAGTATTTT.